These T cell receptor beta chains were read from a single sample in a study of PD-1 blockade in classical Hodgkin lymphoma. The table came from immunoSEQ multiplex PCR; TCRdb's copy has only in-frame clones and leaves some out. The sample holds tens of thousands of clones, roughly 78% seen once. This specimen consisted of peripheral blood mononuclear cells (PBMCs), obtained before the fourth cycle of nivolumab. The receptors were sampled from a human donor with classical Hodgkin lymphoma. Each CDR3 is given without its conserved first and last residue.

>TRBJ2-2|TRBV2
ASSGQVTGELF
>TRBJ2-5|TRBV7-3
ASSLLGTTQETQY
>TRBJ2-3|TRBV4-2
ASSQTSNTDTQY
>TRBJ2-7|TRBV7-6
ASSLPDDEQY
>TRBJ2-5|TRBV27
ASTRAGGETQY
>TRBJ1-2|TRBV2
ASSAGGNYGYT
>TRBJ1-3|TRBV30
AWSGTGNTIY
>TRBJ2-5|TRBV5-6
ASSLRETQY
>TRBJ2-5|TRBV11-2
ASSPTGIREETQY
>TRBJ1-2|TRBV7-9
ASSWVEDYGYT
>TRBJ2-5|TRBV30
AWSGWGQETQY
>TRBJ1-4|TRBV4-3
ASSHTAHRGIEKLF
>TRBJ2-3|TRBV29-1
SVSDRESTDTQY
>TRBJ1-1|TRBV6-7
ASSSPWDRATNTEAF
>TRBJ2-2|TRBV9
ATGKYTGELF
>TRBJ1-3|TRBV5-5
ASSLGWGTGNTIY
>TRBJ1-3|TRBV10-3
AITGTEGNTIY
>TRBJ2-7|TRBV6-6
ASSYSSGVGGNEQY
>TRBJ1-2|TRBV19
ASRAQQVGDYGYT
>TRBJ2-1|TRBV7-2
ASSLLLLAGGEQF
>TRBJ1-1|TRBV9
ASSVDWNTEAF
>TRBJ1-5|TRBV18
ASSTGTGSEGNQPQH
>TRBJ2-3|TRBV4-2
ASSPRVGTDTQY
>TRBJ1-5|TRBV5-1
ASSLTGDGSNQPQH
>TRBJ1-4|TRBV10-3
AIGTGPNEKLF
>TRBJ2-5|TRBV11-2
ASSLGAYQETQY
>TRBJ2-5|TRBV27
ASLGEGETQY
>TRBJ1-1|TRBV7-9
ASRPQLGTEAF
>TRBJ1-5|TRBV18
ASSMGSFNQPQH
>TRBJ2-1|TRBV7-2
ASSGWDNEQF
>TRBJ2-3|TRBV6-5
ASRDLLDTQY
>TRBJ2-1|TRBV4-3
ASSQDPTGTSYNEQF
>TRBJ2-3|TRBV10-3
AISVLDRGTDTQY
>TRBJ1-4|TRBV5-1
ASSLATYGGVNEKLF
>TRBJ2-3|TRBV7-9
ASSLESYGTDTQY
>TRBJ1-1|TRBV5-5
ASSFTGGVEAF
>TRBJ1-1|TRBV9
ASSRDRDSTEAF
>TRBJ2-3|TRBV9
ASSADTDTQY
>TRBJ2-5|TRBV7-3
ASSPGTSGEVETQY
>TRBJ1-5|TRBV19
ASSTGGWKPQH
>TRBJ2-2|TRBV29-1
SVEWAEGPMGTGELF
>TRBJ2-5|TRBV28
ASTVGGRRGRTQY
>TRBJ1-2|TRBV28
ASSLFLYGYT
>TRBJ2-5|TRBV7-6
ASSQPGLAEETQY
>TRBJ2-7|TRBV7-9
ASSYRYSYEQY
>TRBJ1-1|TRBV18
ASHRGVNTEAF
>TRBJ2-7|TRBV6-6
ASSKSLGTGDYEQY
>TRBJ2-2|TRBV28
ASSLPPNTGELF
>TRBJ1-2|TRBV2
ASSPTGIDGYT
>TRBJ1-2|TRBV28
ASSRLGGYGYT
>TRBJ1-4|TRBV5-5
ASSLSTNEKLF
>TRBJ2-1|TRBV2
ASSRDSSYNEQF
>TRBJ1-6|TRBV4-2
ASSQGSGTSSYNSPLH